Shown below are 2 T cell receptor beta chains from a single sample sequenced in a study of blood T cell repertoires in COVID-19. Profiled with immunoSEQ multiplex PCR; TCRdb holds only in-frame clones, not every one. The sample shows about 400,000 clones, approximately 86% of them seen only once. Specimen: peripheral blood. The receptor set was obtained from a woman aged 60-70 years with COVID-19, enrolled during active disease.

This chain connects TRBV19 to TRBJ2-2; TRBD2 agrees at 14 bases. Looked up from germline, CDR1 is LNHDA and CDR2 is SQIVND (reference sequence). The length of the CDR3 is 16 residues. V was clipped by 4 bases and J by 4 bases; unmatched bases: 2. The CDR3 sequence: CASSRTSGGITGELFF. The CDR3 DNA reads TGTGCCAGTAGTAGGACTAGCGGGGGGATCACCGGGGAGCTGTTTTTT.

V is TRBV6-6 and J is TRBJ2-5; 9 bases line up with TRBD2. V trimming: 7 bases; J trimming: 0 bases; junction bases outside the gene matches: 3. CDR1 is MNHNY and CDR2 is SVGAGI in the germline V gene (reference sequence). The CDR3 loop spans 14 amino acids. CDR3 nucleotide sequence: TGTGCCAGCAACGAGCGGGGGGACCAAGAGACCCAGTACTTC. Its translation is CASNERGDQETQYF.